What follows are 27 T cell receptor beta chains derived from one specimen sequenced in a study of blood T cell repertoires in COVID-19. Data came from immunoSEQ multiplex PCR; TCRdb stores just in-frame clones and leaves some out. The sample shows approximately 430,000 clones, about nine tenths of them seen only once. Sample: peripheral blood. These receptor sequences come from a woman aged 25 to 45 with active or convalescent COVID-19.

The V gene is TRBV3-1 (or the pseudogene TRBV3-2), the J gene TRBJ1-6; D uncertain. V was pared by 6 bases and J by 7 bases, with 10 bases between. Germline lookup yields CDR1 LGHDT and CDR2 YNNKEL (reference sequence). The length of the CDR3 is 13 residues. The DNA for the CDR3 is TGTGCCAGCAGGGCCCAAGTGAATTCACCCCTCCACTTT. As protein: CASRAQVNSPLHF.

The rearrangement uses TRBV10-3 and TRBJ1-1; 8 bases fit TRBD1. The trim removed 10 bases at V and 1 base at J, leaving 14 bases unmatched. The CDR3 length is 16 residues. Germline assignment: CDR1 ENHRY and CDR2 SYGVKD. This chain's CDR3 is CASKGQGGIGNTEAFF. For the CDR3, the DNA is TGTGCCAGCAAAGGACAGGGTGGTATCGGGAACACTGAAGCTTTCTTT.

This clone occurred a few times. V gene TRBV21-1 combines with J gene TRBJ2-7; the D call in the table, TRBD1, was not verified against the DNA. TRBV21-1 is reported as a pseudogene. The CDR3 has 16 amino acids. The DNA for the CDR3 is TGTGCCAGCAGCAAAGAGGGGGTTAAAGGAACCTACGAGCAGTACTTC. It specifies CASSKEGVKGTYEQYF.

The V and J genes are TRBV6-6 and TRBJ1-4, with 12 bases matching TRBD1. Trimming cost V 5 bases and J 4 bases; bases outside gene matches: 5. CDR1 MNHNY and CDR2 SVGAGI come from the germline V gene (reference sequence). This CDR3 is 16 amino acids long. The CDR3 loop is CASSRDRGLLNEKLFF. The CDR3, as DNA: TGTGCCAGCAGTCGGGACAGGGGGCTCCTTAATGAAAAACTGTTTTTT.

The CDR3 spells CASSPDLANEKLFF. For the CDR3, the DNA is TGTGCCAGCAGCCCCGACTTGGCTAATGAAAAACTGTTTTTT. The chain uses TRBV5-4 and TRBJ1-4; D uncertain. The CDR3 runs to 14 residues. Trimming pared 4 bases from V and 3 bases from J, leaving 10 bases between. Germline CDR1 reads SGHNT; CDR2 reads YYREEE (reference sequence). Looking up the rest from reference TRBV5-4 and TRBJ1-4 gives the full variable domain: ETGVTQSPTHLIKTRGQQVTLRCSSQSGHNTVSWYQQALGQGPQFIFQYYREEENGRGNFPPRFSGLQFPNYSSELNVNALELDDSALYLCASSPDLANEKLFFGSGTQLSVL.

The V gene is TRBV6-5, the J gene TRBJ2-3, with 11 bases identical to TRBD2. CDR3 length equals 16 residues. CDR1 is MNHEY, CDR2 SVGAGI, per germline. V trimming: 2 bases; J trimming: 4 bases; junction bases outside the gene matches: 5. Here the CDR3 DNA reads TGTGCCAGCAGTTACCTAGCGGGAGGAGGGTCAGATACGCAGTATTTT. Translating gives CASSYLAGGGSDTQYF.

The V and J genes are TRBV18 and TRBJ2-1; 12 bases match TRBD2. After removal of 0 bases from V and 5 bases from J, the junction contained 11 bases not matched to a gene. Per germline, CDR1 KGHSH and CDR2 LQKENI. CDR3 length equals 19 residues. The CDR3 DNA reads TGTGCCAGCTCACCACCGATGTCTAGCGGGGGGGCCTTGAACAATGAGCAGTTCTTC. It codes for CASSPPMSSGGALNNEQFF.

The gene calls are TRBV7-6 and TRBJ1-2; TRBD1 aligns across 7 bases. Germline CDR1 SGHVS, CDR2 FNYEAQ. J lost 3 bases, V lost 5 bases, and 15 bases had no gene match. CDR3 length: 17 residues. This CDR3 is CASSHLVGQGEDYGYTF. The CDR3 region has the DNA TGTGCCAGCAGCCATTTAGTGGGGCAGGGGGAGGACTATGGCTACACCTTC. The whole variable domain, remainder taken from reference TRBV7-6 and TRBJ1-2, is GAGVSQSPRYKVTKRGQDVALRCDPISGHVSLYWYRQALGQGPEFLTYFNYEAQQDKSGLPNDRFSAERPEGSISTLTIQRTEQRDSAMYRCASSHLVGQGEDYGYTFGSGTRLTVV.

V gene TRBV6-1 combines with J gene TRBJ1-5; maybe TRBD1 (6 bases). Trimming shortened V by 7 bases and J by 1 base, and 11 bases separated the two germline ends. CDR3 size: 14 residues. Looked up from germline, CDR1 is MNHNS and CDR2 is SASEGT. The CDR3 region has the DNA TGTGCCAGCACCCAGCAGGGGAGCAATCAGCCCCAGCATTTT. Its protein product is CASTQQGSNQPQHF.

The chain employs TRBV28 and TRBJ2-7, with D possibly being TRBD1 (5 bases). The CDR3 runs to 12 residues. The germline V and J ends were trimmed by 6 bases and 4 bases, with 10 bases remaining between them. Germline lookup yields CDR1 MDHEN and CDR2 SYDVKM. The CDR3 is CASRAPGYEQYF. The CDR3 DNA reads TGTGCCAGCAGAGCCCCAGGGTACGAGCAGTACTTC.

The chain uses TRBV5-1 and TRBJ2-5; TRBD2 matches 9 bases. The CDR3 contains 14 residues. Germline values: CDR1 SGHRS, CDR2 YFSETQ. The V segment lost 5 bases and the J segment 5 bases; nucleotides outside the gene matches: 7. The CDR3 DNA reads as TGCGCCAGCAGGATTAGCGGGGGAGGTGAGACCCAGTACTTC. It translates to CASRISGGGETQYF.

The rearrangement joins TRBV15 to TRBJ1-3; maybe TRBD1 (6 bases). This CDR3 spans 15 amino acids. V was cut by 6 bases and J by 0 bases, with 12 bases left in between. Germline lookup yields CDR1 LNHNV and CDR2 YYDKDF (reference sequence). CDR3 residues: CATRRTGSSGNTIYF. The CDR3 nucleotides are TGTGCCACCAGAAGAACAGGGTCCTCTGGAAACACCATATATTTT.

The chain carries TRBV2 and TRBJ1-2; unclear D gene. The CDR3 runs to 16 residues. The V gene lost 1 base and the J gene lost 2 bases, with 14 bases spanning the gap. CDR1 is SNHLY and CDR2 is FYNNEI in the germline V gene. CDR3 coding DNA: TGTGCCAGCAGTGAAGTTTTAACAGAAGAGAACTATGGCTACACCTTC. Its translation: CASSEVLTEENYGYTF.

CDR3 in amino acids: CASSQEQFGLVGELFF. CDR3 nucleotide sequence: TGCGCCAGCAGCCAAGAACAGTTTGGCCTGGTCGGGGAGCTGTTTTTT. The rearrangement uses TRBV4-1 and TRBJ2-2; the D is unclear. The CDR3 has 16 residues. V was cut by 0 bases and J by 7 bases, with 15 bases left in between. The germline V gene encodes CDR1 MGHRA and CDR2 YSYEKL.

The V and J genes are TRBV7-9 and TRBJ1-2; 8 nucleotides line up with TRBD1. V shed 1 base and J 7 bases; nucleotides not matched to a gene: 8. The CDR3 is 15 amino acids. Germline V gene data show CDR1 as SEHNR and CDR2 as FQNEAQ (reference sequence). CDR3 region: CASSLETGGYPGYTF. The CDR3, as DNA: TGTGCCAGCAGCTTAGAAACAGGGGGGTACCCTGGCTACACCTTC.

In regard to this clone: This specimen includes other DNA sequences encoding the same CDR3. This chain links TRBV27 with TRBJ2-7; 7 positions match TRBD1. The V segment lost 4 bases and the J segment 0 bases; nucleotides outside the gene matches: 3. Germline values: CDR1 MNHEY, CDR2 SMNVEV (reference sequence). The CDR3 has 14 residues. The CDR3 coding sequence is TGTGCCAGCAGTTGGGACAGTTCCTCCTACGAGCAGTACTTC. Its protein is CASSWDSSSYEQYF.

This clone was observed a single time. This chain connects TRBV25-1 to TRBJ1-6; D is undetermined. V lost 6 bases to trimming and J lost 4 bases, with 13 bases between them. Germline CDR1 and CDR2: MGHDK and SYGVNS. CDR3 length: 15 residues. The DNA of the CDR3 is TGTGCCAGCAGCCTTATTTCGGGTTATAATTCACCCCTCCACTTT. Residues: CASSLISGYNSPLHF.

CDR3 sequence: CASSPGSLNTEAFF. DNA for the CDR3: TGTGCCAGCAGCCCCGGGTCCCTGAACACTGAAGCTTTCTTT. V is TRBV7-2 and J is TRBJ1-1; D uncertain. V lost 5 bases, J lost 0 bases, and 10 bases lay in between. In germline, CDR1 is SGHTA, CDR2 FQGNSA. The CDR3 sequence is 14 residues long.

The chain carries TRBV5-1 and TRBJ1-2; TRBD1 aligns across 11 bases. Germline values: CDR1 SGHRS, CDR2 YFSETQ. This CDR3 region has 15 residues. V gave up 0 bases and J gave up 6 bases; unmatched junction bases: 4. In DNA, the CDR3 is TGCGCCAGCAGCTTGGGGCCGGGACAGGGGGATGGCTACACCTTC. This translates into CASSLGPGQGDGYTF.

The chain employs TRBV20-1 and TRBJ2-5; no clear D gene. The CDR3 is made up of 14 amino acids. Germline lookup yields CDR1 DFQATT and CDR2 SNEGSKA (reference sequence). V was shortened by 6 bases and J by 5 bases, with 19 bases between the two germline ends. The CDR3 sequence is CSASLVNPGETQYF. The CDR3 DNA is TGCAGTGCAAGTCTAGTGAACCCTGGGGAGACCCAGTACTTC.

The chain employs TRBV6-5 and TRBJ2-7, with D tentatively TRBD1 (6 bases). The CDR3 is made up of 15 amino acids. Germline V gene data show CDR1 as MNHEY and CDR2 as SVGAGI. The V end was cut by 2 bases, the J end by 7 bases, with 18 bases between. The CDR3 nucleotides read TGTGCCAGCAGTTACGGTCAGGGGCCTCTTTGGGAGCAGTACTTC. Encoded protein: CASSYGQGPLWEQYF.

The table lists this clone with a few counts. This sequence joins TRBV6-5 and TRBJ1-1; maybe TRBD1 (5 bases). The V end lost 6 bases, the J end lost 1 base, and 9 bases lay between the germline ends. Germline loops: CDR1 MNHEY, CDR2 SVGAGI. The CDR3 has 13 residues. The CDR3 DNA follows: TGTGCCAGCAGATGGAGGGGGAACACTGAAGCTTTCTTT. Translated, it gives CASRWRGNTEAFF.

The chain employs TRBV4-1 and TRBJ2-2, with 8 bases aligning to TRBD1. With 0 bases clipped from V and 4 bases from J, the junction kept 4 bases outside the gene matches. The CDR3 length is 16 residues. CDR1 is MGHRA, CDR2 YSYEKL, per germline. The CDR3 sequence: CASSQERQGSTGELFF. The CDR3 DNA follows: TGCGCCAGCAGCCAAGAAAGACAGGGGAGCACCGGGGAGCTGTTTTTT.

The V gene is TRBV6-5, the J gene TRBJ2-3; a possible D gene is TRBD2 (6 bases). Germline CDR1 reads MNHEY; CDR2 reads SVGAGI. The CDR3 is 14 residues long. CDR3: CVVRGWGGADTQYF. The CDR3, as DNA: TGTGTGGTGAGAGGATGGGGAGGTGCAGATACGCAGTATTTT.

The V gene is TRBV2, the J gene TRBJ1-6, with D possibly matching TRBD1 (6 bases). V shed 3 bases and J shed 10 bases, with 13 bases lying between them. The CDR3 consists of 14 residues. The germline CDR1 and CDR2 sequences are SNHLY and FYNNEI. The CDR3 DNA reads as TGTGCCAGCAGTGAGGAAGGGGGGGGATCACCCCTCCACTTT. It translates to CASSEEGGGSPLHF. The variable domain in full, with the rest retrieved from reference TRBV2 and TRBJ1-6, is EPEVTQTPSHQVTQMGQEVILRCVPISNHLYFYWYRQILGQKVEFLVSFYNNEISEKSEIFDDQFSVERPDGSNFTLKIRSTKLEDSAMYFCASSEEGGGSPLHFGNGTRLTVT.

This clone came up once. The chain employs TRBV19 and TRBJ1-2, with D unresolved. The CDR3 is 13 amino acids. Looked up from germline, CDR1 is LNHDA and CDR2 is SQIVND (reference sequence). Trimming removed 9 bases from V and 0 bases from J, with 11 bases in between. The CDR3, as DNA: TGTGCCAGCAACAGCCAGACTAACTATGGCTACACCTTC. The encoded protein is CASNSQTNYGYTF.

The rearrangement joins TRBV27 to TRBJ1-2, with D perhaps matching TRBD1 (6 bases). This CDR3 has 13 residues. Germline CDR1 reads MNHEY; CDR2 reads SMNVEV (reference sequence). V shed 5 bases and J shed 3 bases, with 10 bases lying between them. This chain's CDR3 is CASSKQGDYGYTF. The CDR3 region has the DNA TGTGCCAGCAGTAAACAGGGTGACTATGGCTACACCTTC.